The 19 T cell receptor beta chains in this list originate from one sample, sequenced in a study of blood T cell repertoires in COVID-19 (dated by TCRdb to about 2020). The library was made by the immunoSEQ multiplex PCR assay. TCRdb limited this immuneACCESS table to in-frame rearrangements with V and J called. A share of clones is missing; checked studies link under half to unresolved V genes, and the rest is unexplained. The table for this sample lists 300,000 to 400,000 clones; 80% to 90% of them were counted only once. Around 7.5% of the sample comes from the top ten. Sample: peripheral blood. Receptors originate from a woman aged 60-75 years with COVID-19, enrolled during active disease.

This clone appeared a single time. This chain joins TRBV20-1 and TRBJ1-2; D remains ambiguous. The CDR3 is 15 amino acids. The V end lost 3 bases, the J end lost 0 bases, and 14 bases lay between the germline ends. CDR1 and CDR2 (germline): DFQATT, SNEGSKA (reference sequence). CDR3: CSASPAALANYGYTF. The CDR3 coding sequence is TGCAGTGCTAGTCCGGCAGCTCTAGCTAACTATGGCTACACCTTC.

The chain carries TRBV7-3 and TRBJ1-2; D gene unclear. The CDR3 is 13 amino acids. Germline CDR1 reads SGHTA; CDR2 reads FQGTGA. V dropped 5 bases and J dropped 7 bases, with 14 bases sitting between them. CDR3 nucleotide sequence: TGTGCCAGCAGCGAGGGCCCGGTGGGTGGCTACACCTTC. Its protein is CASSEGPVGGYTF. Combining the CDR3 with reference TRBV7-3 and TRBJ1-2 gives the whole variable domain GAGVSQTPSNKVTEKGKYVELRCDPISGHTALYWYRQSLGQGPEFLIYFQGTGAADDSGLPNDRFFAVRPEGSVSTLKIQRTERGDSAVYLCASSEGPVGGYTFGSGTRLTVV.

The rearrangement links TRBV3-1 (or the pseudogene TRBV3-2) to TRBJ1-3; D call uncertain. Trimming stripped 3 bases from V and 0 bases from J, with 9 bases between. Looked up from germline, CDR1 is LGHDT and CDR2 is YNNKEL (reference sequence). CDR3 size: 15 residues. CDR3 in amino acids: CASSQRDNSGNTIYF. CDR3 in DNA: TGTGCCAGCAGCCAGAGAGATAACTCTGGAAACACCATATATTTT.

The rearrangement uses TRBV15 and TRBJ2-1; 9 bases fit TRBD1. Germline V CDR1 and CDR2: LNHNV, YYDKDF (reference sequence). V dropped 0 bases and J dropped 9; count of bases not matched to a gene: 9. The CDR3 has 16 residues. The CDR3 sequence: CATSRDLSQGAFEQFF. CDR3 bases: TGTGCCACCAGCAGAGATCTATCACAGGGGGCCTTTGAGCAGTTCTTC.

This chain uses TRBV12-3 or TRBV12-4 with TRBJ1-2; no firm D call. With 1 base removed from V and 8 bases from J, the gap between germline ends came to 8 bases. The CDR3 has 12 residues. The CDR3 loop is CASSLVSGGYTF. As DNA, the CDR3 is TGTGCCAGCAGTTTAGTTAGCGGAGGCTACACCTTC.

This clone was detected only a few times. The J gene is TRBJ1-6, the V gene TRBV30; no firm D call. Germline V gene lookup returns CDR1 GTSNPN and CDR2 SVGIG (reference sequence). V shed 4 bases and J shed 7 bases, with 11 bases lying between them. The CDR3 consists of 13 residues. CDR3 sequence: CAWNGILNSPLHF. CDR3 sequence (DNA): TGTGCCTGGAACGGGATCCTCAATTCACCCCTCCACTTT.

J is TRBJ1-2 and V is TRBV10-3; 7 bases agree with TRBD1. Germline trimming cut 4 bases from V and 2 bases from J; bases unmatched to any gene: 7. There are 15 residues in the CDR3. Germline loops: CDR1 ENHRY, CDR2 SYGVKD. The CDR3 spells CAISVPGTANYGYTF. CDR3 sequence (DNA): TGTGCCATCAGTGTCCCCGGGACAGCCAACTATGGCTACACCTTC.

The gene calls are TRBV5-1 and TRBJ1-4, with 7 bases matching TRBD1. This CDR3 is built from 15 residues. V was pared by 4 bases and J by 4 bases, with 7 bases of the junction left unmatched. Per germline, CDR1 SGHRS and CDR2 YFSETQ. CDR3: CASSGGTVVNEKLFF. The CDR3 bases are TGCGCCAGCAGCGGGGGGACAGTTGTTAATGAAAAACTGTTTTTT.

This clone was counted a few times. This rearrangement joins TRBV19 to TRBJ1-6, with D hard to call. The CDR3 has 15 amino acids. V was pared by 0 bases and J by 7 bases, with 10 bases between. Germline loops: CDR1 LNHDA, CDR2 SQIVND (reference sequence). For the CDR3, the DNA is TGTGCCAGTAGTATAGATCGCAACAGAAATTCACCCCTCCACTTT. The encoded protein is CASSIDRNRNSPLHF. Using reference TRBV19 and TRBJ1-6 for the parts outside the CDR3, the full variable domain is DGGITQSPKYLFRKEGQNVTLSCEQNLNHDAMYWYRQDPGQGLRLIYYSQIVNDFQKGDIAEGYSVSREKKESFPLTVTSAQKNPTAFYLCASSIDRNRNSPLHFGNGTRLTVT.

This chain connects TRBV6-1 to TRBJ1-2; D gene unclear. The CDR3 extends over 13 amino acids. Trimming took off 2 bases at V and 4 bases at J, with 8 bases between the two ends. CDR1 is MNHNS and CDR2 is SASEGT in the germline V gene. The CDR3 coding sequence is TGTGCCAGCAGTGAACCCCCAGGCTATGGCTACACCTTC. Protein product: CASSEPPGYGYTF.

This chain uses TRBV30 with TRBJ1-2; weak D call: TRBD1 (5 bases). Germline CDR1 is GTSNPN and CDR2 is SVGIG (reference sequence). CDR3 length equals 13 residues. V was clipped by 0 bases and J by 4 bases, with 9 bases between them. For the CDR3, the DNA is TGTGCCTGGAGTGTAGGGACTGTCTATGGCTACACCTTC. Encoded protein: CAWSVGTVYGYTF.

V and J are TRBV3-1 (or the pseudogene TRBV3-2) and TRBJ1-2; no definite D call. Germline V gene sequence: CDR1 LGHDT, CDR2 YNNKEL (reference sequence). The CDR3 is 14 amino acids. V was cut by 2 bases and J by 8 bases, with 15 bases left in between. CDR3 protein: CASSQTDSKEGYTF. In DNA, the CDR3 is TGTGCCAGCAGCCAAACGGACTCCAAGGAGGGCTACACCTTC.

The chain joins TRBV6-5 to TRBJ2-7; 11 nucleotides agree with TRBD2. V lost 4 bases, J lost 4 bases, and 9 bases stayed unmatched. CDR1 MNHEY and CDR2 SVGAGI come from the germline V gene. This CDR3 region has 16 residues. CDR3 residues: CASSSHLAGGSYEQYF. The CDR3 coding sequence is TGTGCCAGCAGTTCTCACCTAGCGGGGGGTTCTTACGAGCAGTACTTC.

The chain joins TRBV18 to TRBJ2-3, with 8 bases identical to TRBD2. V dropped 1 base and J dropped 5; count of bases not matched to a gene: 8. In germline, CDR1 is KGHSH, CDR2 LQKENI. The CDR3 contains 16 residues. In DNA, the CDR3 is TGTGCCAGCTCACCACTAGCGGGGACCCCAGGAGATACGCAGTATTTT. This translates into CASSPLAGTPGDTQYF.

V is TRBV27 and J is TRBJ1-4; 7 bases align to TRBD1. The ends lost 6 bases at V and 7 bases at J; junction bases unmatched: 14. Germline lookup yields CDR1 MNHEY and CDR2 SMNVEV (reference sequence). The CDR3 covers 16 residues. Written as DNA, the CDR3 is TGTGCCAGCAGGCCCCGAGGGGGCGACTGGGGTGAAAAACTGTTTTTT. It specifies CASRPRGGDWGEKLFF.

The chain links TRBV11-2 to TRBJ2-7, with D possibly being TRBD2 (5 bases). Germline-derived CDR1 and CDR2 are SGHAT and FQNNGV. The V and J ends lost 1 base and 6 bases respectively, with 7 bases between them. There are 12 residues in the CDR3. This CDR3 is CASSLGGSEQYF. Here the CDR3 DNA reads TGTGCCAGCAGCTTAGGAGGGTCCGAGCAGTACTTC.

The V gene is TRBV5-5, the J gene TRBJ2-6; D is undetermined. CDR1 is SGHKS, CDR2 YYEKEE, per germline (reference sequence). CDR3 length: 15 residues. Trimming left V 2 bases short and J 1 base short, with 7 bases between. In DNA form, the CDR3 reads TGTGCCAGCAGCTTTTTCCCTTCTGGGGCCAACGTCCTGACTTTC. It translates to CASSFFPSGANVLTF.

CDR3 in amino acids: CASSYGPGQGDYGYTF. In DNA, the CDR3 is TGTGCCAGCAGTTATGGACCGGGACAGGGGGACTATGGCTACACCTTC. V gene TRBV6-5 combines with J gene TRBJ1-2, with 11 bases that match TRBD1. Germline CDR1 and CDR2: MNHEY and SVGAGI. V lost 3 bases, J lost 3 bases, and 6 bases stayed unmatched. The CDR3 runs to 16 residues.

This clone was seen more than once but under ten times. This rearrangement joins TRBV2 to TRBJ1-3; the D gene is possibly TRBD1 (5 bases). Germline lookup yields CDR1 SNHLY and CDR2 FYNNEI. The germline V and J ends were trimmed by 4 bases and 0 bases, with 13 bases remaining between them. The CDR3 extends over 16 amino acids. CDR3 sequence (DNA): TGTGCCAGCAGTGCCCCGGGACTGCCCTCTGGAAACACCATATATTTT. It encodes CASSAPGLPSGNTIYF. The full variable domain, rest sourced from reference TRBV2 and TRBJ1-3, is EPEVTQTPSHQVTQMGQEVILRCVPISNHLYFYWYRQILGQKVEFLVSFYNNEISEKSEIFDDQFSVERPDGSNFTLKIRSTKLEDSAMYFCASSAPGLPSGNTIYFGEGSWLTVV.